The source of this T cell receptor beta chain is a study of tumor-infiltrating lymphocytes in primary liver carcinoma (dated by TCRdb to 2017 to 2019). A note on the overall study: Of the five patients, three men and two women aged 30 to 69 years, four had hepatocellular carcinoma and one had combined HCC and intrahepatic cholangiocarcinoma. The five patients had tumors staged T1-T3 N0M0, with maximum diameters ranging from roughly 4.2 to 11 cm. Samples yielded roughly 3.5 to 7.13 million productive TCRbeta reads; read depth did not differ significantly between tissue types. TCRbeta repertoire sequencing, expression microarrays and whole-exome sequencing were combined in the study across five regions of each liver tumor, with adjacent normal tissue and blood also included. A total of 35 or so specimens from 5 patients went through TCRbeta repertoire sequencing, namely 25 tumor regions, 5 adjacent noncancerous liver tissues and 5 peripheral blood samples. Repertoires from technical replicates were highly reproducible, with mean shared-clone rates approximately 0.92 and correlation coefficients above 0.95.

Ten or more counts support this clonotype. What this receptor recognizes is not known. Within one base of it there is no much larger clone, and no base qualities were kept. The full study reports these points: Bulk unsorted samples precluded comparing CD4+ and CD8+ T cell repertoires. The top 250 clones accounted for a significantly greater share of the repertoire in tumors than in blood (p = 0.039). Repertoire overlap was found to be higher between tumor regions (mean approximately 35%) than between tumor-adjacent (roughly 17%) or tumor-blood (approximately 15%) pairs, consistent with antigen-driven expansion. The study included only a few patients, and the authors note findings should be validated in a larger study. Only the TCR beta chain was sequenced, so true repertoire diversity is likely underestimated because unpaired alpha chains were not captured.

CDR1 and CDR2 are drawn from the germline V gene: SGHDN, FVKESK. Including cysteine and phenylalanine, the CDR3 has 15 amino acids. The entry retains the CDR3 DNA only, 45 bases that are in frame from base 1. Trimming removed 1 base from V and 5 bases from J, leaving 11 bases between the germline ends. Using a constant-region primer and ProtoScript II reverse transcriptase, TCRbeta-specific cDNA was reverse-transcribed from around 500 ng total RNA. TCRbeta libraries were built with three nested multiplex PCR rounds, a slightly modified ARM-PCR procedure. Each of the first two PCR rounds ran for around 9 cycles and used multiplex TRBV1-TRBV30 forward primers together with a Cbeta reverse primer. Sample barcodes and Illumina adapters were added in a final 25-cycle PCR with Deep VentR polymerase. Before sequencing, amplicons of 200-500 bp were gel-purified using a QIAquick gel extraction kit. The TCRbeta amplicons were sequenced with 250-bp paired-end reads on an Illumina HiSeq 2500. As for the authors' bioinformatics: To recover full CDR3 sequences, reads were quality-trimmed using Trimmomatic v0.33 and paired reads were then merged using FLASH v1.2.11. V, D and J germline segments were assigned to the rearranged TCRbeta sequences using MiGEC v1.2.1b. Clonotype statistics and Shannon-Wiener diversity indices were computed with VDJtools v1.0.0. Except for diversity analysis, only the 250 most abundant clonotypes of each sample were used in subsequent analyses to reduce sampling bias. The public reads were reprocessed in TCRdb via fastp at Q25 and MiXCR, keeping in-frame beta chains. Here each entry gathers all rows of one CDR3 protein and keeps the most common genes and DNA. None of the V and J calls come from the authors' own analysis; TCRdb made them. The sample has roughly 80,000 distinct CDR3 sequences on record, 69% of them singletons. Clones ranked in the top ten supply approximately 27% of the sample.

Without any cell sorting, total RNA and DNA were extracted together from approximately 20-30 mg of bulk tissue using the AllPrep DNA/RNA mini kit. Surgical resection was performed in China between 2015 and 2016 on five or six patients with histopathologically diagnosed primary liver carcinoma. Chronic HBV infection was present in the patients, and the patients were treatment-naive at sampling. Fresh tumor and adjacent tissue pieces were bisected, with one half stored in RNAlater at -80 degrees C and the other half sent for histology. The sequence links TRBV14 to TRBJ1-4, with the D gene call left open. Sequenced: tumor-adjacent normal liver tissue. This TCR derives from a middle-aged man with primary liver carcinoma and hepatitis B virus infection. The DNA is TGTGCCAGCAGCCAAGGTGCTTACATGAATGAAAAACTGTTTTTT. Its protein product is CASSQGAYMNEKLFF.